The T cell receptor (beta chain) described here comes from a study of blood T cell repertoires in COVID-19. The CDR3 is made up of 14 amino acids. Germline loops: CDR1 SGHVS, CDR2 FNYEAQ. The V end was cut by 0 bases, the J end by 1 base, with 6 bases between. The method was immunoSEQ multiplex PCR; TCRdb's version includes in-frame clones alone and lacks a portion of them. The sample lists about 150,000 clones, around four fifths occurring once. V and J are TRBV7-6 and TRBJ1-1; no clear D gene. The sample was peripheral blood. This receptor was taken from a human donor in a cohort sampled during active COVID-19. DNA of the CDR3: TGTGCCAGCAGCTTAGCACGGTCGAACACTGAAGCTTTCTTT. Protein: CASSLARSNTEAFF.